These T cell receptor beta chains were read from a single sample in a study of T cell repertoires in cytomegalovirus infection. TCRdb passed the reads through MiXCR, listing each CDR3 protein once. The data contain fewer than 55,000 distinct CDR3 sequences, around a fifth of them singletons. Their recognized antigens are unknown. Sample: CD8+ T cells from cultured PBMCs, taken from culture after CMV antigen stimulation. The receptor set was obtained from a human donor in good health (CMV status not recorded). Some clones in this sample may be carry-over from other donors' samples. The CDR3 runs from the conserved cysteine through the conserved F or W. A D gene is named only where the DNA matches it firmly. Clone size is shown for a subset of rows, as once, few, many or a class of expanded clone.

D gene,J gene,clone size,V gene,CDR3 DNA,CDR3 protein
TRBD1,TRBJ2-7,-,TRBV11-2,TGTGCCAGCAGCTTGGGGAGACGGGACAGGGCCTCCTACGAGCAGTACTTC,CASSLGRRDRASYEQYF
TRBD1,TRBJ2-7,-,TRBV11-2,TGTGCCAGCAGCCCGGACAGGGGCCTCTACGAGCAGTACTTC,CASSPDRGLYEQYF
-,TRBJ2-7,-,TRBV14,TGTGCCAGCAGCCAATGGACATCAACCTACGAGCAGTACTTC,CASSQWTSTYEQYF
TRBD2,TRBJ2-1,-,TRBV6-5,TGTGCCAGCTCGGCGGGGGATGTCTCCTACAATGAGCAGTTCTTC,CASSAGDVSYNEQFF
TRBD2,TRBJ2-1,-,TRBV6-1,TGTGCCAGCAGTGTAGCGGGGGACTACAATGAGCAGTTCTTC,CASSVAGDYNEQFF
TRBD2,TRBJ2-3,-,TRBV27,TGTGCCAGCAGTTACACGAGCGGGGCCTATTGGGATACGCAGTATTTT,CASSYTSGAYWDTQYF
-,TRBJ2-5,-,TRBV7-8,TGTGCCAGCAGCTCAGACAGGATAGAGACCCAGTACTTC,CASSSDRIETQYF
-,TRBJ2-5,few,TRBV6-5,TGTGCCAGCCGGCGGGGGCAAAAGTACCAAGAGACCCAGTACTTC,CASRRGQKYQETQYF
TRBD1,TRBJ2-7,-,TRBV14,TGTGCCAGCTCATTTGGGGGACAGGGCTACGAGCAGTACTTC,CASSFGGQGYEQYF
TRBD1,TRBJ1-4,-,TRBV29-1,TGCAGCGCCGCGGAGGGGGCATCAACTAATGAAAAACTGTTTTTT,CSAAEGASTNEKLFF
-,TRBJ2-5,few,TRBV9,TGTGCCAGCAGCGTGGCAGGGAGCCAAGAGACCCAGTACTTC,CASSVAGSQETQYF
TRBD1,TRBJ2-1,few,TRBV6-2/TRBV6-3,TGTGCCAGCAGCCCGGGACAGGGGGCAGGTGAGCAGTTCTTC,CASSPGQGAGEQFF
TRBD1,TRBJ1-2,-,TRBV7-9,TGTGCCAGCAGCCCCCGGACAGGTTGGCAGTCGGGGGGTGGCTACACCTTC,CASSPRTGWQSGGGYTF
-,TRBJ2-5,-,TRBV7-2,TGTGCCAGCAGCTTAGGGGCACGGGCAGGGGTAGATCCGGAGACCCAGTACTTC,CASSLGARAGVDPETQYF
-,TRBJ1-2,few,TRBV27,TGTGCCAGCTACGGGGGGCCCGGAGATGGCTACACCTTC,CASYGGPGDGYTF
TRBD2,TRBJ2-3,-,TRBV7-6,TGTGCCAGCAGCGTAAGCCCCACTAGCGGTAGCACAGATACGCAGTATTTT,CASSVSPTSGSTDTQYF
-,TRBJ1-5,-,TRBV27,TGTGCCATTGGGACTGCACTAGATAAGCCCCAGCATTTT,CAIGTALDKPQHF
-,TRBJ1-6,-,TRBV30,TGTGCCTGGAGTGCAGTGGGGCCCTCCTATAATTCACCCCTCCACTTT,CAWSAVGPSYNSPLHF
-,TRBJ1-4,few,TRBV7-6,TGTGCCAGCAGCTTAGCCAGGCCAAATGAAAAACTGTTTTTT,CASSLARPNEKLFF
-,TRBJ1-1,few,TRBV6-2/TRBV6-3,TGTGCCAGCAGTTGGGGAATGAACACTGAAGCTTTCTTT,CASSWGMNTEAFF
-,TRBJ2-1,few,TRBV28,TGTGCCAGCAGCCCCCCAGGGTCTGATAATGAGCAGTTCTTC,CASSPPGSDNEQFF
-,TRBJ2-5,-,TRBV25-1,TGTGCCAGCAGTGGAGGGTTTGGTGAGACCCAGTACTTC,CASSGGFGETQYF
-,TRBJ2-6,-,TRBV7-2,TGTGCCAGCAGCAGGCCGGGGCAACCCTCTGGGGCCAACGTCCTGACTTTC,CASSRPGQPSGANVLTF
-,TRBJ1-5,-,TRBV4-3,TGCGCCAGCAGCCAAGTCGAGGGGGAACAGCCCCAGCATTTT,CASSQVEGEQPQHF
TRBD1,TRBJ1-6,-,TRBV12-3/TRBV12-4,TGTGCCAGCAGTGCCCTAGGGACAGTCTATAATTCACCCCTCCACTTT,CASSALGTVYNSPLHF
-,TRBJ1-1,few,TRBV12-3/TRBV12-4,TGTGCCAGCAGTTTCCGGGGGCTTCTGAACACTGAAGCTTTCTTT,CASSFRGLLNTEAFF
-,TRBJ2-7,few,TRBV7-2,TGTGCCAGCAGCTTAGGGGGCCAAGGAGGCGAGCAGTACTTC,CASSLGGQGGEQYF
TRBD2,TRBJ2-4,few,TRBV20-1,TGCAGTGCTAGAGATCGCGGGGGGATCGAAAACATTCAGTACTTC,CSARDRGGIENIQYF
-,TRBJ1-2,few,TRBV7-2,TGTGTCTCGGCTTCCGGAGTTTATGGCTACACCTTC,CVSASGVYGYTF
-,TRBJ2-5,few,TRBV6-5,TGTGCCAGCAGTTACACCCCCGGGGTCGGGCGAGAGACCCAGTACTTC,CASSYTPGVGRETQYF
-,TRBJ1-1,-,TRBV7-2,TGTGCCAGCAGCCCCTACACCCTGGCGTACACTGAAGCTTTCTTT,CASSPYTLAYTEAFF
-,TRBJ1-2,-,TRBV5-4,TGTGCCAGCAGCTTGTCAGGGGTCGCTAACTATGGCTACACCTTC,CASSLSGVANYGYTF
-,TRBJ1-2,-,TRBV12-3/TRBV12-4,TGTGCCAGCAGTTCCAGCACCTTC,CASSSSTF
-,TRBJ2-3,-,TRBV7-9,TGTGCCAGCAGCCTGGACTGGAGCACAGATACGCAGTATTTT,CASSLDWSTDTQYF
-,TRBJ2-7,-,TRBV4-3,TGCGCCAGCAGCCGGCAACCGGACAACTACGAGCAGTACTTC,CASSRQPDNYEQYF
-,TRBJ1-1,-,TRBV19,TGTGCCAGTAGTCCCCGGTACACCGTGAACACTGAAGCTTTCTTT,CASSPRYTVNTEAFF
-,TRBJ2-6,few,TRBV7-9,TGTGCCAGCACTTCCACTCGGGAGACCGAAAGTTATGGGGCCAACGTCCTGACTTTC,CASTSTRETESYGANVLTF
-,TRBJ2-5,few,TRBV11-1,TGTGCCAGCAGCTCCTGGACGGAACAAGAGACCCAGTACTTC,CASSSWTEQETQYF
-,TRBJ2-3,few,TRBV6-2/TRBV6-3,TGTGCCAGCAGCCAAGACGGACCAAGCACAGATACGCAGTATTTT,CASSQDGPSTDTQYF
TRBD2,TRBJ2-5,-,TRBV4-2,TGTGCCAGCAGTACTAGCGGACCTACCCAGTACTTC,CASSTSGPTQYF
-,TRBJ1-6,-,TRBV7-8,TGTGCCAGCAGCTTAGGGTCCTGGGCCCTCCACTTT,CASSLGSWALHF
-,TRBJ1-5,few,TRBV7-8,TGTGCCAGCAGCTTGTGGGCTTCGAATCAGCCCCAGCATTTT,CASSLWASNQPQHF
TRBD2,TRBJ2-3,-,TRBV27,TGTGCCAGCAGTTTATCAAGCGGGGACACAGATACGCAGTATTTT,CASSLSSGDTDTQYF
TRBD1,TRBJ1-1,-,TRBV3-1,TGTGCCAGCAGCCAAGTCCGTGACAGGGGAAAGATGATAGACACTGAAGCTTTCTTT,CASSQVRDRGKMIDTEAFF
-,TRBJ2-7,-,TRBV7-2,TGTGCCAGCAGCTTAGTTGGCAGGGAATCCCCCTACGAGCAGTACTTC,CASSLVGRESPYEQYF
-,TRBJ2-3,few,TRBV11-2,TGTGCCAGCAGCTTAAATCAGGATACGCAGTACTTT,CASSLNQDTQYF
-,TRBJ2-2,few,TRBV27,TGTGCCAGCAGCGGACGGGAACAGGGCGAGGAGCTGTTTTTT,CASSGREQGEELFF
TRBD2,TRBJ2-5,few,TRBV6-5,TGTGCCAGCAGTTACAGCCTAGCGGGGGGGTACCAAGAGACCCAGTACTTC,CASSYSLAGGYQETQYF
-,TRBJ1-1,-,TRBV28,TGTGCCAGCAGTTTACACTCCCTGAACACTGAAGCTTTCTTT,CASSLHSLNTEAFF
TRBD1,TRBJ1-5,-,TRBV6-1,TGTGCCAGCAGTGACCAACAGGGGGAAATTGGCAATCAGCCCCAGCATTTT,CASSDQQGEIGNQPQHF